This paragraph reports one T cell receptor (beta chain). Its antigen is undetermined. These data come from a study of lymphopenia after photon versus proton radiotherapy. V was trimmed by 5 bases and J by 1 base, leaving 12 bases between them. Germline values: CDR1 MNHNS, CDR2 SASEGT. The CDR3 length is 14 residues. Sequencing used immunoSEQ multiplex PCR; TCRdb keeps in-frame clones, though not all of them. The data hold about 39,000 clones, with approximately 90% observed a single time. Findings of the study overall: Larger post-nadir TCR diversity loss correlated inversely with survival in deceased patients. Survival link was tested only in deceased patients; proton benefit remains a possibility. Under photons, naive T cells and diversity fell while effector/memory populations rose. Post-nadir diversity loss with photons came from oligoclonal expansion, particularly CD8+ Temra cells.

This clonotype was obtained from a man aged 55 to 70 with cholangiocarcinoma. The starting material was peripheral blood, obtained from a patient treated with photon-based radiotherapy. The chain combines TRBV6-1 with TRBJ2-7; D is uncertain. CDR3 in DNA: TGTGCCAGCAGTCTGAGGACGGTATCCTACGAGCAGTACTTC. It translates to CASSLRTVSYEQYF.